Below, 11 T cell receptor beta chains from the same sample are listed, as sequenced in a study of T cells in Graves' hyperthyroidism and ophthalmopathy. RNA transcripts served as the template for amplifying TCR beta CDR3 regions. The HTBI set primed first-round TCR CDR3 RT-PCR. Each CDR3 protein is one row after TCRdb ran MiXCR on the multiplex PCR reads. This sample has 410,000 or so distinct CDR3 sequences, with approximately 15% found just once. Sequenced material: blood. Every receptor here comes from a young man with Graves' ophthalmopathy.

This clonotype was recorded many times. The chain combines TRBV5-1 with TRBJ2-1; tentative D call: TRBD2 (6 bases). Germline V gives CDR1 SGHRS, CDR2 YFSETQ. The CDR3 runs to 13 residues. V lost 0 bases, J lost 6 bases, and 7 bases lay in between. For the CDR3, the DNA is TGCGCCAGCAGCTTGGTCGGGGGCAATGAGCAGTTCTTC. Translation: CASSLVGGNEQFF.

This clonotype was seen repeatedly, ten times or more. The chain has TRBV2 and TRBJ1-5; 7 nucleotides agree with TRBD1. The V segment lost 9 bases and the J segment 0 bases; nucleotides outside the gene matches: 8. The CDR3 sequence is 15 residues long. The germline gives CDR1 SNHLY, CDR2 FYNNEI. The CDR3 loop is CASSGQSNSNQPQHF. CDR3 nucleotides: TGTGCCAGTTCGGGACAGTCGAATAGCAATCAGCCCCAGCATTTT.

This clonotype turned up a few times. This sequence joins TRBV12-3 or TRBV12-4 and TRBJ2-6; possible D gene TRBD2, 7 bases. Trimming removed 3 bases from V and 0 bases from J, with 12 bases in between. This CDR3 is built from 17 residues. CDR3 nucleotide sequence: TGTGCCAGCAGTTTTCTGGGGGGGCCCTCTGGGGCCAACGTCCTGACTTTC. It encodes CASSFLGGPSGANVLTF.

Ten or more counts support this clonotype. The chain is built from TRBV20-1 and TRBJ2-7; D uncertain. V lost 3 bases and J lost 1, with 7 bases in between. Germline V CDR1 and CDR2: DFQATT, SNEGSKA (reference sequence). There are 12 residues in the CDR3. The CDR3 protein is CSARTSSYEQYF. CDR3 nucleotides: TGCAGTGCTAGGACATCTTCCTACGAGCAGTACTTC.

Many counts were recorded for this clonotype. The V gene is TRBV7-9, the J gene TRBJ1-2; 7 bases fit TRBD1. This CDR3 contains 16 residues. V shed 0 bases, J shed 2 bases, and the junction held 6 bases outside the gene matches. Germline CDR1 SEHNR, CDR2 FQNEAQ (reference sequence). The CDR3 nucleotides read TGTGCCAGCAGCTTAGCGCCACAGGGGTCCAACTATGGCTACACCTTC. It translates to CASSLAPQGSNYGYTF.

This clonotype has at least ten counts. The chain carries TRBV2 and TRBJ2-2; 7 bases match TRBD2. The V segment lost 3 bases and the J segment 5 bases; nucleotides outside the gene matches: 6. The CDR3 is 15 residues long. Looked up from germline, CDR1 is SNHLY and CDR2 is FYNNEI. The CDR3: CASSDSGGRTGELFF. CDR3 DNA: TGTGCCAGCAGTGATTCGGGAGGACGGACCGGGGAGCTGTTTTTT.

The V call is TRBV10-1, the J call TRBJ2-5; D is uncertain. Between the trimmed V and J ends, which lost 2 bases and 3 bases, there was a span of 7 bases. The CDR3 extends over 13 amino acids. In germline, CDR1 is WNHNN, CDR2 SYGVQD (reference sequence). The CDR3 DNA sequence: TGCGCCAGCAGTGAGCAACTCGAAGAGACCCAGTACTTC. Its translation is CASSEQLEETQYF.

This clonotype appeared once. The chain carries TRBV5-1 and TRBJ2-1, with 12 bases identical to TRBD2. After removal of 4 bases from V and 8 bases from J, the junction contained 10 bases not matched to a gene. The germline CDR1 and CDR2 sequences are SGHRS and YFSETQ. The CDR3 is 16 amino acids. CDR3 amino acids: CASSPGASGGAYEQFF. CDR3 DNA: TGCGCCAGCAGCCCGGGGGCTAGCGGGGGGGCCTATGAGCAGTTCTTC. Combining the CDR3 with reference TRBV5-1 and TRBJ2-1 gives the whole variable domain KAGVTQTPRYLIKTRGQQVTLSCSPISGHRSVSWYQQTPGQGLQFLFEYFSETQRNKGNFPGRFSGRQFSNSRSEMNVSTLELGDSALYLCASSPGASGGAYEQFFGPGTRLTVL.

The chain has TRBV29-1 and TRBJ2-7; TRBD1 aligns across 9 bases. The CDR3 loop spans 14 amino acids. V gave up 3 bases and J gave up 3 bases; unmatched junction bases: 6. Germline V gene data show CDR1 as SQVTM and CDR2 as ANQGSEA. The CDR3 protein is CSVESGGQGYEQYF. The CDR3 nucleotides read TGCAGCGTTGAGAGTGGGGGACAGGGCTACGAGCAGTACTTC.

This clonotype was picked up many times. The chain employs TRBV5-1 and TRBJ2-1, with a weak D call TRBD1 (6 bases). CDR1 is SGHRS and CDR2 is YFSETQ in the germline V gene. The CDR3 runs 16 residues. V gave up 5 bases and J gave up 5 bases, with 20 bases separating them. CDR3 sequence reads: CASRIRTGPRNNEQFF. As DNA, the CDR3 is TGCGCCAGCAGGATCAGAACAGGGCCCCGGAACAATGAGCAGTTCTTC.

In this sample, this clonotype turned up many times. The V call is TRBV6-2 or TRBV6-3, the J call TRBJ2-7; D perhaps matches TRBD1 (5 bases). CDR1 is MNHEY, CDR2 SVGEGT, per germline. This CDR3 is 18 amino acids long. Between the trimmed V and J ends, which lost 0 bases and 2 bases, there was a span of 20 bases. CDR3 loop: CASSYSPKGLLSPYEQYF. The CDR3 DNA reads TGTGCCAGCAGTTACTCGCCGAAGGGGCTTCTCAGTCCCTACGAGCAGTACTTC.